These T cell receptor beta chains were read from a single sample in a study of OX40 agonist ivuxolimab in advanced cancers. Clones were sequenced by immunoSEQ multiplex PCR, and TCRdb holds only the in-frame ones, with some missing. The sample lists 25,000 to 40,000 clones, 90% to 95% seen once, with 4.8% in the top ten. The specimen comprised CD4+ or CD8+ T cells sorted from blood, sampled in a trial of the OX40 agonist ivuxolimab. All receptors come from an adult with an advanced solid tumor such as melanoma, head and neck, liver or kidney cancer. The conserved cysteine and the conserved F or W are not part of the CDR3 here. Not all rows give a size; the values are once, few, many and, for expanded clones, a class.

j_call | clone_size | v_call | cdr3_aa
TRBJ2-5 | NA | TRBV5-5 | ASSPTSASPQY
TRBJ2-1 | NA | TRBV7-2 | ASSLGGGRAPYNEQF
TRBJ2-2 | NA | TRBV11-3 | ASRGAGTKNGELF
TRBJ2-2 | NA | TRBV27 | ASSLMTSPTGELF
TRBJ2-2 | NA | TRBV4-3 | ASSQEGRASGPTGELF
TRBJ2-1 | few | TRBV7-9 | ASSFSSPSDEQF
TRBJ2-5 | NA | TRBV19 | ASSKIAGGLLEETQY
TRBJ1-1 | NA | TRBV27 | ASSFQQGTEAF
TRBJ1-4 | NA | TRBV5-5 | ASSQLNPRQDTSEKLF
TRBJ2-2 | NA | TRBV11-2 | ASSGYRTGELF
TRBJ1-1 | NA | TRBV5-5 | ASSLSQGPRAEAF
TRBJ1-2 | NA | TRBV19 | ASIRRRGSYYGYT
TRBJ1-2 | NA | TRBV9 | ASSVVSGEGYT
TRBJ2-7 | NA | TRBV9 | ASSVGGPHYYEQY
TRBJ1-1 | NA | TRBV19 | ASSKGAEAF
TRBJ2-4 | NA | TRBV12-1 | ASSLAGTGDDIQY
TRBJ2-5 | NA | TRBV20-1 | SAKGETQY
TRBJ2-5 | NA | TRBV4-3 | ASSQEWATLQETQY
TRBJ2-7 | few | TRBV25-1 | ASSGYASSYEQY
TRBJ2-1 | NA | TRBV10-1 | ASRLLAGVLFYNEQF
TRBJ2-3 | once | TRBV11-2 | ASSQGLVVDTQY
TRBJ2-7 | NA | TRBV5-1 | ASSLSGGSWEQY
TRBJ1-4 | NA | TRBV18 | ASSVTVATNEKLF
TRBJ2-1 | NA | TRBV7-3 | ASSFLGNNEQF
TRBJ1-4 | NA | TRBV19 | ASSYNSVTNEKLF
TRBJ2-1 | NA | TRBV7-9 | ASSLTDPYDEQF
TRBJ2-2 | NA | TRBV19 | ASSNSPNTGELF
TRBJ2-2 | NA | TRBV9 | ASSVGLREGQVPGELF
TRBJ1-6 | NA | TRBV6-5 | ASSLGQKSPLH
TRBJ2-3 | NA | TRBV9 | ASSVAFRGGWRASTDTQY
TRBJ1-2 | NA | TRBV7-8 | ASSSTGTDNYGYT
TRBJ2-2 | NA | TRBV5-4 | ASSLESGELF
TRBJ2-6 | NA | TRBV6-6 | AGAVSGANVLT
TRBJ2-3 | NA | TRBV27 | ASSLGREGLEDTQY
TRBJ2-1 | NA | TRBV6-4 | ASSDGRSSYNEQF
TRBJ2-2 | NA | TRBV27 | ASSPSPGELF
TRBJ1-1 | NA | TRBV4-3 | ASSQDEQGADEAF
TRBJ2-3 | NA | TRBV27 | ASSLGSRFADTQY
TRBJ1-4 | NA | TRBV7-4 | ASVCPSHNEKLF
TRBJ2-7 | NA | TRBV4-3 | ASSQDGLVSSYEQY
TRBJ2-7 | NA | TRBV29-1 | SVEDPGQGAIYEQY
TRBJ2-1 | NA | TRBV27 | ASSLTEYNEQF
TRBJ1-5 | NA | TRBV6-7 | ASSYSLAGLNQPQH
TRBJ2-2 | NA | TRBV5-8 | ASSRQGHTGELF